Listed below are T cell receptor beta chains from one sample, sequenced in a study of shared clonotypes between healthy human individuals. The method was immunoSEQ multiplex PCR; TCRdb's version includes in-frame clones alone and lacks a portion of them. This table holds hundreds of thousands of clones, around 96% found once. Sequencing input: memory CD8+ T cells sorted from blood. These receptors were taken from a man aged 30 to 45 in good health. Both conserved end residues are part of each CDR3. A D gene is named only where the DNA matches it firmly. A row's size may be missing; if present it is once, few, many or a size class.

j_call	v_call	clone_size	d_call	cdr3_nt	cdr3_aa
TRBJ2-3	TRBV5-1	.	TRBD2	TGCGCCAGCAGCCGGGGGCGTAGCGGGGGTAGCACAGATACGCAGTATTTT	CASSRGRSGGSTDTQYF
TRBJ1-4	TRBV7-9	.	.	TGTGCCAGCAGCTTAGATGGTACAGATGGAAAACTGTTTTTT	CASSLDGTDGKLFF
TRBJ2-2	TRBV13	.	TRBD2	TGTGCCAGCAGCCGGACTAGCGGGAGGCCGAACACCGGGGAGCTGTTTTTT	CASSRTSGRPNTGELFF
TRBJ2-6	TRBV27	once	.	TGTGCCAGCAGTTTAATAGGAGGGGGGGACAGTACGTTCTCTGGGGCCAACGTCCTGACTTTC	CASSLIGGGDSTFSGANVLTF
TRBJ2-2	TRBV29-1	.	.	TGCAGCGCGGCGCGGGGCCGAAACACCGGGGAGCTGTTTTTT	CSAARGRNTGELFF
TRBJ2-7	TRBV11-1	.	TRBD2	TGTGCCAGCAGCTTAGCGGGGACTAACTTCTACGAGCAGTACTTC	CASSLAGTNFYEQYF
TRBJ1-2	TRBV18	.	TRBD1	TGTGCCAGCTCACCGATGACGGGACAGGGGAGTGTTGACGGCTACACCTTC	CASSPMTGQGSVDGYTF
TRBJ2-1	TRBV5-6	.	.	TGTGCCAGCAGCTTGTGGGCGGATGGGGGATACAATGAGCAGTTCTTC	CASSLWADGGYNEQFF
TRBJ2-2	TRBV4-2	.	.	TGTGCCAGCAGCCAAGAAACAGGGAGGGCCGTAGGGGAGCTGTTTTTT	CASSQETGRAVGELFF
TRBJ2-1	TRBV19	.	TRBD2	TGTGCCAGTAGTATGGGGGGAGGGCCTTCCAATGAGCAGTTCTTC	CASSMGGGPSNEQFF
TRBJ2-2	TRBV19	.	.	TGTGCCAGTAGGGTGACAGGACCCGGGGAGCTGTTTTTT	CASRVTGPGELFF
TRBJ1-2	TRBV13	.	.	TGTGCCAGCAGCTTAAGGGACACCCGACTGAAAGATGGCTACACCTTC	CASSLRDTRLKDGYTF
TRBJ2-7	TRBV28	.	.	TGTGCCAGCGCCCCGACCGGGGGCGTCGGCTACGAGCAGTACTTC	CASAPTGGVGYEQYF
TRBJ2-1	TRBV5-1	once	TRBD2	TGCGCCAGCAGCCCGACACTAGCGGGAGTGTACAATGAGCAGTTCTTC	CASSPTLAGVYNEQFF
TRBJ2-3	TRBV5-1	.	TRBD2	TGCGCCAGCAGCTTGTGGCTAGCGGGAGGAGATACGCAGTATTTT	CASSLWLAGGDTQYF
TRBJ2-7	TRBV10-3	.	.	TGTGCCATCAGTGAGTCCCAGTCCTACGAGCAGTACTTC	CAISESQSYEQYF
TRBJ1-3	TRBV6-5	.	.	TGTGCCAGCAGTACCGGTCCCTCTGGAAACACCATATATTTT	CASSTGPSGNTIYF
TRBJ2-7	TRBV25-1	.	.	TGTGCCAGCAGTGAGGTGGACGGGAGCACCTACGAGCAGTACTTC	CASSEVDGSTYEQYF
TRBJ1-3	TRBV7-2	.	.	TGTGCCAGCAGCCCCGCAGGGTTTGGAAACACCATATATTTT	CASSPAGFGNTIYF
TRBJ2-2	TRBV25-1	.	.	TGTGCCAGCAGTGAATCCCCCGGGGAGCTGTTTTTT	CASSESPGELFF
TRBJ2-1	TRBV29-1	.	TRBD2	TGCAGCGTTTCTAGCGGGGGGTCCTACAATGAGCAGTTCTTC	CSVSSGGSYNEQFF